One and the same sample provided the 6 T cell receptor beta chains below, sequenced in a study of T cell responses to AZD1222 COVID-19 vaccine. The table came from immunoSEQ multiplex PCR; TCRdb's copy has only in-frame clones and leaves some out. The table records around 260,000 clones, approximately 95% of them present only once. Sequenced here: peripheral blood, sampled on day 0 of AZD1222 vaccination. These receptors were collected from an adult in good health.

The gene calls are TRBV5-4 and TRBJ1-5, with 8 nucleotides matching TRBD1. The CDR3 has 15 residues. V was clipped by 3 bases and J by 1 base; unmatched bases: 3. Germline CDR1 is SGHNT and CDR2 is YYREEE (reference sequence). The CDR3 protein is CASSYGQGSNQPQHF. The DNA for the CDR3 is TGTGCCAGCAGCTACGGACAGGGAAGCAATCAGCCCCAGCATTTT.

The V call is TRBV7-9, the J call TRBJ1-4, with D perhaps TRBD1 (5 bases). Trimming removed 3 bases from V and 4 bases from J, with 12 bases in between. Germline loops: CDR1 SEHNR, CDR2 FQNEAQ (reference sequence). The CDR3 length is 15 residues. CDR3 nucleotide sequence: TGTGCCAGCAGCTTCCGGGACGCCAGTAATGAAAAACTGTTTTTT. Translation: CASSFRDASNEKLFF.

The V and J genes are TRBV19 and TRBJ1-2; weak D call: TRBD1 (6 bases). Germline values: CDR1 LNHDA, CDR2 SQIVND (reference sequence). Trimming cost V 5 bases and J 8 bases, with 21 bases left between them. The CDR3 totals 15 residues. The CDR3 reads CASSPTPWGAFGYTF. In DNA form, the CDR3 reads TGTGCCAGTAGTCCCACGCCCTGGGGGGCATTCGGCTACACCTTC. Full variable domain (missing parts from reference TRBV19 and TRBJ1-2): DGGITQSPKYLFRKEGQNVTLSCEQNLNHDAMYWYRQDPGQGLRLIYYSQIVNDFQKGDIAEGYSVSREKKESFPLTVTSAQKNPTAFYLCASSPTPWGAFGYTFGSGTRLTVV.

The rearrangement uses TRBV2 and TRBJ2-7; possible D gene TRBD1, 6 bases. Germline assignment: CDR1 SNHLY and CDR2 FYNNEI. Between the trimmed V and J ends, which lost 9 bases and 13 bases, there was a span of 25 bases. The CDR3 contains 13 residues. The CDR3 protein is CASARTLVGQIYF. For the CDR3, the DNA is TGTGCCAGTGCCCGGACTTTGGTGGGACAAATATACTTC.

The chain joins TRBV28 to TRBJ1-5; tentative D call: TRBD1 (5 bases). The CDR3 consists of 14 residues. Deletions cut 2 bases from V and 6 bases from J, with 11 bases between. Germline CDR1 is MDHEN and CDR2 is SYDVKM. The CDR3 DNA follows: TGTGCCAGCAGTTTAAGTCAGGGCCTTCAGCCCCAGCATTTT. It codes for CASSLSQGLQPQHF.

This chain links TRBV30 with TRBJ1-3; D gene ambiguous. The CDR3 extends over 14 amino acids. V lost 0 bases, J lost 0 bases, and 6 bases lay in between. Germline V gives CDR1 GTSNPN, CDR2 SVGIG (reference sequence). The CDR3 reads CAWSVPFSGNTIYF. CDR3 nucleotides: TGTGCCTGGAGTGTACCCTTCTCTGGAAACACCATATATTTT.